The present TCR beta chain was sequenced within a study of regulatory T cells in long-lasting Graves disease. The time point: persistent/refractory GD, antithyroid drugs over 5 years with positive TRAb. From RNA extracted from PBMCs, the TCR library was made. Doctors identified Graves' disease using the American Thyroid Association guidelines. To make TCR beta libraries, researchers used iRepertoire HTBI primers and Arm-PCR of CDR3 regions. TCRdb re-called the multiplex PCR reads through MiXCR, storing one row per CDR3 protein. The sample carries 700,000 or so distinct CDR3 sequences, approximately 31% recorded once. The TCR sequence derives from a female donor with Graves disease. Sequenced here: peripheral blood mononuclear cells (PBMCs), sampled when the disease was refractory, from a patient treated with antithyroid drugs.

The CDR3 coding sequence is TGTGCCAGCAGTGAAGATCGGGGACAGGTCCTATATAGCAATCAGCCCCAGCATTTT. This sequence encodes CASSEDRGQVLYSNQPQHF. The chain is built from TRBV6-1 and TRBJ1-5; 8 bases fit TRBD1. V lost 1 base and J lost 0; bases outside the gene matches: 11. The germline gives CDR1 MNHNS, CDR2 SASEGT. The CDR3 covers 19 residues.